These 27 T cell receptor beta chains were all obtained from the same sample, sequenced in a study of cytomegalovirus exposure and HLA in healthy donors listed by TCRdb under 2017. The library was generated by the immunoSEQ multiplex PCR assay. For the multiplex PCR, a mixture combining 60 forward primers for TCR Vbeta segments and 13 reverse primers for TCR Jbeta segments was used. TCRdb carries this immuneACCESS record with in-frame sequences only. Its versions omit some clonotypes, under half of them owing to an unresolved V gene in the studies checked, with the rest unexplained. The sample table records approximately 150,000 clones; over 70% of these occur just once. The biggest ten clones account for around 14% of the sample. The sequenced sample was PBMCs. The receptors stem from a middle-aged woman in good health and CMV-seronegative.

The chain joins TRBV4-1 to TRBJ2-7, with D possibly matching TRBD1 (6 bases). V gave up 3 bases and J gave up 0 bases, with 15 bases separating them. The CDR3 is made up of 16 amino acids. The germline gives CDR1 MGHRA, CDR2 YSYEKL. CDR3 in DNA: TGCGCCAGCAGCCATTTATCGGGACAAAGCTCCTACGAGCAGTACTTC. Encoded protein: CASSHLSGQSSYEQYF.

The chain recombines TRBV2 with TRBJ1-2; 8 bases line up with TRBD1. Germline lookup yields CDR1 SNHLY and CDR2 FYNNEI. The ends lost 5 bases at V and 7 bases at J; junction bases unmatched: 15. This CDR3 is 16 amino acids long. DNA of the CDR3: TGTGCCAGCAGTCCCTCGGGGACAGGAGTTCTGGTTGGCTACACCTTC. Protein: CASSPSGTGVLVGYTF.

V is TRBV4-3 and J is TRBJ1-2; the D is unclear. V lost 3 bases and J lost 0, with 11 bases in between. Germline loops: CDR1 LGHNA, CDR2 YSLEER. The CDR3 covers 15 residues. CDR3 amino acids: CASSHTQRANYGYTF. Here the CDR3 DNA reads TGCGCCAGCAGCCATACACAGAGAGCTAACTATGGCTACACCTTC.

The rearrangement joins TRBV5-4 to TRBJ2-5, with D tentatively TRBD2 (7 bases). The CDR3 sequence is 14 residues long. Per the germline V gene, CDR1 is SGHNT and CDR2 is YYREEE (reference sequence). The V end was cut by 5 bases, the J end by 2 bases, with 13 bases between. CDR3: CASREGGGQETQYF. DNA of the CDR3: TGTGCCAGCAGGGAAGGGGGGGGTCAAGAGACCCAGTACTTC.

This sequence joins TRBV6-5 and TRBJ1-6; D is undetermined. Germline CDR1 reads MNHEY; CDR2 reads SVGAGI. The germline V and J ends were trimmed by 5 bases and 5 bases, with 13 bases remaining between them. The CDR3 totals 15 residues. This CDR3 reads CASSGGRADNSPLHF. The CDR3 bases are TGTGCCAGCAGTGGAGGGCGCGCCGATAATTCACCCCTCCACTTT.

The chain carries TRBV1 and TRBJ1-5; the D call of TRBD1 is as the table states it, not checked on the DNA. TRBV1 is marked as a pseudogene. This CDR3 comprises 17 residues. This CDR3 is CTSGYPPGQKNYQPQHF. The CDR3 DNA follows: TGCACCAGCGGCTACCCTCCGGGACAGAAGAATTATCAGCCCCAGCATTTT.

This clone came up a few times. The rearrangement joins TRBV6-5 to TRBJ2-7; D ambiguous. The V gene lost 4 bases and the J gene lost 3 bases, with 4 bases spanning the gap. Germline lookup yields CDR1 MNHEY and CDR2 SVGAGI. The CDR3 is 11 residues long. DNA for the CDR3: TGTGCCAGCAGTTCCTACTACGAGCAGTACTTC. Its translation: CASSSYYEQYF.

The V and J genes are TRBV4-1 and TRBJ2-1; 13 nucleotides match TRBD2. The CDR3 has 17 amino acids. Germline assignment: CDR1 MGHRA and CDR2 YSYEKL. V lost 4 bases to trimming and J lost 4 bases; unmatched junction nucleotides: 7. CDR3 sequence reads: CASSRVETSGGYNEQFF. The CDR3 coding sequence is TGCGCCAGCAGCCGCGTCGAGACTAGCGGGGGGTACAATGAGCAGTTCTTC.

V is TRBV6-6 and J is TRBJ1-2; D perhaps matches TRBD1 (5 bases). V was trimmed by 10 bases and J by 3 bases, leaving 9 bases between them. CDR1 is MNHNY and CDR2 is SVGAGI in the germline V gene (reference sequence). This CDR3 is built from 11 residues. Here the CDR3 reads CAIRGDYGYTF. DNA for the CDR3: TGTGCCATCCGGGGGGACTATGGCTACACCTTC.

This chain uses TRBV27 with TRBJ2-2, with 8 bases identical to TRBD1. CDR1 and CDR2 (germline): MNHEY, SMNVEV (reference sequence). The CDR3 runs to 16 residues. The J segment lost 6 bases and the V segment lost 4 bases, leaving 10 bases of the junction unmatched. The CDR3 DNA reads as TGTGCCAGCAGTTCAGGACAGGGTGGATTTCCCGGGGAGCTGTTTTTT. Translation: CASSSGQGGFPGELFF.

The chain couples TRBV2 to TRBJ2-4; the D gene is possibly TRBD2 (6 bases). The CDR3 contains 16 residues. The ends were cut back, 3 bases at V and 1 base at J, with 13 bases in the middle. Germline lookup yields CDR1 SNHLY and CDR2 FYNNEI. The CDR3 is CASSEEGRAAKNIQYF. DNA of the CDR3: TGTGCCAGCAGTGAGGAGGGGCGGGCGGCCAAAAACATTCAGTACTTC. Filled out from reference TRBV2 and TRBJ2-4, the complete variable domain reads EPEVTQTPSHQVTQMGQEVILRCVPISNHLYFYWYRQILGQKVEFLVSFYNNEISEKSEIFDDQFSVERPDGSNFTLKIRSTKLEDSAMYFCASSEEGRAAKNIQYFGAGTRLSVL.

The chain couples TRBV7-6 to TRBJ1-3; 7 nucleotides match TRBD1. V lost 2 bases, J lost 3 bases, and 7 bases stayed unmatched. This CDR3 is 16 amino acids long. The germline gives CDR1 SGHVS, CDR2 FNYEAQ. The CDR3 protein is CASSLLEGAGGNTIYF. In nucleotides, the CDR3 is TGTGCCAGCAGCTTACTTGAGGGGGCTGGTGGAAACACCATATATTTT.

The chain couples TRBV28 to TRBJ2-7; 9 bases map to TRBD1. The junction had 13 bases not matched to a gene; V was cut back by 3 bases and J by 7 bases. This CDR3 comprises 16 residues. Looked up from germline, CDR1 is MDHEN and CDR2 is SYDVKM. This CDR3 is CASSFPAGQGLKEQYF. CDR3 in DNA: TGTGCCAGCAGTTTCCCTGCGGGACAGGGTTTGAAGGAGCAGTACTTC.

The V gene is TRBV19, the J gene TRBJ2-5, with a tentative D call TRBD2 (5 bases). The length of the CDR3 is 12 residues. Trimming removed 9 bases at V and 5 bases at J, with 13 bases between. Germline V gene lookup returns CDR1 LNHDA and CDR2 SQIVND (reference sequence). Written as DNA, the CDR3 is TGTGCCAGCAGCGGCGGTGCGGAGACCCAGTACTTC. Its translation: CASSGGAETQYF.

The V call is TRBV5-4, the J call TRBJ2-5, with no clear D. With the DNA end fitting TRBJ2-7 better, the J assignment may be wrong. Per the germline V gene, CDR1 is SGHNT and CDR2 is YYREEE (reference sequence). This CDR3 spans 14 amino acids. The CDR3 spells CASSLALQPYEQYF. The CDR3 DNA sequence: TGTGCCAGCAGCTTGGCTCTCCAACCCTACGAGCAGTACTTC.

The CDR3 protein is CASSLLHRTSGGVTDTQYF. CDR3 DNA sequence: TGTGCCAGCAGCTTGCTACACCGGACTAGCGGGGGTGTCACAGATACGCAGTATTTT. The gene calls are TRBV7-3 and TRBJ2-3; 13 bases line up with TRBD2. There are 19 residues in the CDR3. Germline lookup yields CDR1 SGHTA and CDR2 FQGTGA. The trim removed 3 bases at V and 2 bases at J, leaving 11 bases unmatched.

This sequence joins TRBV5-1 and TRBJ2-1; 11 bases agree with TRBD2. CDR3 length: 16 residues. Per germline, CDR1 SGHRS and CDR2 YFSETQ. The junction had 9 bases not matched to a gene; V was cut back by 2 bases and J by 8 bases. The CDR3 region is CASSFGDSGRGYEQFF. The CDR3 DNA reads as TGCGCCAGCAGCTTTGGAGATAGCGGGAGGGGGTATGAGCAGTTCTTC.

Comments on this clone: One end of the junction is discordant with germline, which a read error may explain. The identical CDR3 is also encoded by other nucleotide sequences in the sample. DNA of the CDR3: TGTGCTAGCAGCTTAGCTAGCGGGGCGAACACCGGGGAGCTGTTTTTT. Encoded protein: CASSLASGANTGELFF. The rearrangement uses TRBV7-9 and TRBJ2-2; 9 positions match TRBD2. The germline V gene encodes CDR1 SEHNR and CDR2 FQNEAQ (reference sequence). CDR3 size: 16 residues.

The genes are TRBV28 and TRBJ1-4; D not certain. The V gene's germline CDR1 is MDHEN and CDR2 SYDVKM. The CDR3 consists of 14 residues. The V gene lost 7 bases and the J gene lost 3 bases, with 12 bases spanning the gap. The CDR3 DNA sequence: TGTGCCAGCAACCCACCAGGTTCTAATGAAAAACTGTTTTTT. Its protein product is CASNPPGSNEKLFF.

This clone was observed a single time. J is TRBJ1-2 and V is TRBV6-5, with 7 bases that match TRBD1. V dropped 2 bases and J dropped 5; count of bases not matched to a gene: 8. The CDR3 totals 15 residues. Germline CDR1 is MNHEY and CDR2 is SVGAGI. CDR3 amino acids: CASSYGSGQSYGYTF. CDR3 coding DNA: TGTGCCAGCAGTTACGGTTCGGGACAGTCGTATGGCTACACCTTC.

CDR3 amino acids: CASSLVPEAAYGYTF. The CDR3 nucleotides read TGTGCCAGCAGCTTAGTCCCTGAGGCGGCCTATGGCTACACCTTC. The genes are TRBV7-2 and TRBJ1-2; D remains ambiguous. V shed 1 base and J shed 4 bases, with 13 bases lying between them. Germline V gives CDR1 SGHTA, CDR2 FQGNSA. The CDR3 length is 15 residues.

The chain has TRBV28 and TRBJ2-7, with D tentatively TRBD1 (6 bases). Germline V CDR1 and CDR2: MDHEN, SYDVKM. Between the trimmed V and J ends, which lost 7 bases and 6 bases, there was a span of 22 bases. The CDR3 covers 15 residues. DNA for the CDR3: TGTGCCAGCATACGACGCCCCCTCGTAGGGGGCGAGCAGTACTTC. It yields the protein CASIRRPLVGGEQYF.

The rearrangement uses TRBV4-3 and TRBJ2-1; 8 bases match TRBD2. The CDR3 covers 17 residues. V was pared by 0 bases and J by 3 bases, with 7 bases of the junction left unmatched. Germline V gives CDR1 LGHNA, CDR2 YSLEER. CDR3 sequence reads: CASSQDRTSSYYNEQFF. The CDR3 nucleotides are TGCGCCAGCAGCCAAGATCGGACTAGCAGCTACTACAATGAGCAGTTCTTC.

The chain links TRBV5-1 to TRBJ2-5, with 12 bases aligning to TRBD2. V was pared by 7 bases and J by 4 bases, with 11 bases of the junction left unmatched. The CDR3 extends over 16 amino acids. Germline V gives CDR1 SGHRS, CDR2 YFSETQ. The DNA of the CDR3 is TGCGCCAGCTCTAGCGGGGGGGCTGGTAATGGAGAGACCCAGTACTTC. Translation gives CASSSGGAGNGETQYF.

V and J are TRBV12-5 and TRBJ2-1; 9 nucleotides match TRBD1. Germline V gives CDR1 LGHNT, CDR2 FRNRAP. Trimming at V came to 5 bases and at J to 8 bases, leaving 7 bases not matched to a gene. CDR3 length equals 14 residues. The CDR3 loop is CASGLGQGIDEQFF. DNA of the CDR3: TGTGCTAGTGGTCTGGGACAGGGTATCGATGAGCAGTTCTTC.

The gene calls are TRBV4-2 and TRBJ2-7; a weak D match, TRBD2 (5 bases). The CDR3 totals 15 residues. Germline loops: CDR1 LGHNA, CDR2 YNFKEQ. V lost 3 bases and J lost 4, with 16 bases in between. The CDR3 nucleotides read TGTGCCAGCAGCCACCCCGATAGCGAGAAGTACGAGCAGTACTTC. As protein: CASSHPDSEKYEQYF.

The chain employs TRBV19 and TRBJ1-1; possibly TRBD1 for D (6 bases). The germline V gene encodes CDR1 LNHDA and CDR2 SQIVND (reference sequence). The CDR3 sequence is 14 residues long. V shed 4 bases and J shed 8 bases, with 17 bases lying between them. The CDR3 nucleotides read TGTGCCAGTAGTAAGGATCCAGGGGTGGGAGAAGCTTTCTTT. Its translation: CASSKDPGVGEAFF.